This T cell receptor (beta chain) was sequenced for a study of T-cell reconstitution after alpha-beta-depleted transplantation in children. Preparation of the TCRbeta library involved a method that used unique molecular identifiers. TCRdb called the PCR reads again in MiXCR, with one record for every CDR3 protein. The profile shows fewer than 550,000 distinct CDR3 sequences, approximately 10% of them singletons. Per the germline V gene, CDR1 is LNHNV and CDR2 is YYDKDF (reference sequence). The CDR3 extends over 16 amino acids. The V and J ends lost 1 base and 0 bases respectively, with 10 bases between them. Study results and caveats: As was reported, about two months after transplant, alpha-beta T cells came from several hundred expanded graft clones. After one year, T-cell counts and TCRbeta diversity mostly came from new T cells. At day 60, the high TCRbeta diversity found in some patients originated from recipient T cells and thymic progenitors that had survived.

This clonotype turned up a few times. Its antigen is still unknown. This TCR derives from a female patient aged 2-10 years who had a stem cell transplant for aplastic anemia, so the T cells may come from the graft donor. The V call is TRBV15, the J call TRBJ1-5; no definite D call. Material: PBMCs, mostly from graft donor cells, obtained 180 days after TCRalphabeta/CD19-depleted stem cell transplant. For the CDR3, the DNA is TGTGCCACCAGCAGAGTTAGAAAAGATAGCAATCAGCCCCAGCATTTT. As protein: CATSRVRKDSNQPQHF.